These 18 T cell receptor beta chains originate from one sample sequenced in a study of early T cells in non-severe SARS-CoV-2 infection. TCRdb re-analysed the 5' RACE reads in MiXCR, keeping a single row per CDR3 protein. The sample comprises 80,000 to 100,000 distinct CDR3 sequences, around 12% of which are singletons, and just over 6.5% rests with the top ten. The sample was whole blood. These receptor sequences come from an adult who was a healthcare worker with PCR-confirmed SARS-CoV-2 infection or an uninfected control (not recorded which).

This clonotype has more than one count but fewer than ten. The genes are TRBV3-2 and TRBJ2-4; no DNA check was done on the table's D call, TRBD1. TRBV3-2 is assigned pseudogene status. CDR3 length: 16 residues. For the CDR3, the DNA is TGTGCCAGCAGCCAAGATCCGAACAGGGGGCTAAACATTCAGTACTTC. It translates to CASSQDPNRGLNIQYF.

This clonotype appeared many times. V usage is TRBV9 and J usage is TRBJ1-4, with 11 bases aligning to TRBD1. The CDR3 spans 14 residues. Germline V gene data show CDR1 as SGDLS and CDR2 as YYNGEE. Unmatched junction bases numbered 2, after V lost 3 bases and J lost 7 bases. The CDR3 coding sequence is TGTGCCAGCAGCGCGGGACAGGGGGGTGAAAAACTGTTTTTT. As protein: CASSAGQGGEKLFF.

Ten or more counts support this clonotype. The chain carries TRBV4-1 and TRBJ1-2; weak D call: TRBD1 (5 bases). Trimming shortened V by 1 base and J by 6 bases, and 18 bases separated the two germline ends. This CDR3 spans 16 amino acids. Germline CDR1 reads MGHRA; CDR2 reads YSYEKL. In DNA, the CDR3 is TGCGCCAGCAGCCAAGTAAGGGGCCCCCTGGAGAATGGCTACACCTTC. Translated, it gives CASSQVRGPLENGYTF.

V usage is TRBV10-3 and J usage is TRBJ1-2; D not certain. V lost 0 bases and J lost 6, with 5 bases in between. The germline V gene has CDR1 ENHRY and CDR2 SYGVKD. CDR3 length: 12 amino acids. CDR3: CAISESAHGYTF. The CDR3 nucleotides read TGTGCCATCAGTGAGTCTGCCCATGGCTACACCTTC.

This clonotype was seen ten or more times. V and J are TRBV7-2 and TRBJ1-2, with 8 bases identical to TRBD1. With 5 bases clipped from V and 4 bases from J, the junction kept 12 bases outside the gene matches. The CDR3 consists of 16 residues. The germline V gene encodes CDR1 SGHTA and CDR2 FQGNSA. CDR3 DNA sequence: TGTGCCAGCAGCCCTCAGGGGCAGGGGGCTTTCTATGGCTACACCTTC. Amino acid sequence: CASSPQGQGAFYGYTF.

The gene calls are TRBV7-2 and TRBJ2-5; TRBD1 matches at 7 bases. With V trimmed by 0 bases and J by 2 bases, 0 bases remained unmatched. The CDR3 is 14 residues long. Germline CDR1 reads SGHTA; CDR2 reads FQGNSA. The CDR3 region is CASSLARGQETQYF. The CDR3 DNA follows: TGTGCCAGCAGCTTAGCCAGGGGGCAAGAGACCCAGTACTTC. The variable domain in full, completed from reference TRBV7-2 and TRBJ2-5, reads GAGVSQSPSNKVTEKGKDVELRCDPISGHTALYWYRQSLGQGLEFLIYFQGNSAPDKSGLPSDRFSAERTGGSVSTLTIQRTQQEDSAVYLCASSLARGQETQYFGPGTRLLVL.

This clonotype has a handful of counts. This chain connects TRBV3-1 to TRBJ2-5; 11 bases agree with TRBD2. This CDR3 has 19 residues. The germline V gene has CDR1 LGHDT and CDR2 YNNKEL (reference sequence). V lost 1 base and J lost 4; bases outside the gene matches: 14. CDR3: CASSQGRLAGLPLGETQYF. CDR3 nucleotide sequence: TGTGCCAGCAGCCAAGGAAGACTAGCGGGACTTCCCCTGGGAGAGACCCAGTACTTC.

The V and J genes are TRBV12-3 or TRBV12-4 and TRBJ2-1; tentative D call: TRBD2 (5 bases). CDR3 length: 15 amino acids. V lost 4 bases and J 1 base, leaving 11 bases between the germline ends. The chain's CDR3 is CASSSDGESYNEQFF. CDR3 in DNA: TGTGCCAGCAGTTCAGACGGGGAGTCCTACAATGAGCAGTTCTTC.

This clonotype was recorded a few times. The rearrangement uses TRBV29-1 and TRBJ2-5, with 9 bases that match TRBD1. V shed 7 bases, J shed 5 bases, and the junction held 8 bases outside the gene matches. The CDR3 consists of 13 residues. Per the germline V gene, CDR1 is SQVTM and CDR2 is ANQGSEA. In DNA form, the CDR3 reads TGCAGCGGCCTGACAGGGGGTTTGGAGACCCAGTACTTC. This gives the protein CSGLTGGLETQYF. The full variable domain, in which reference TRBV29-1 and TRBJ2-5 provide the parts outside the CDR3, is SAVISQKPSRDICQRGTSLTIQCQVDSQVTMMFWYRQQPGQSLTLIATANQGSEATYESGFVIDKFPISRPNLTFSTLTVSNMSPEDSSIYLCSGLTGGLETQYFGPGTRLLVL.

The V gene is TRBV20-1, the J gene TRBJ1-1; no clear D. Germline lookup yields CDR1 DFQATT and CDR2 SNEGSKA (reference sequence). The V and J ends lost 2 bases and 2 bases respectively, with 12 bases between them. CDR3 length equals 14 residues. The CDR3 region is CSARRDVTNTEAFF. CDR3 DNA sequence: TGCAGTGCTAGACGGGATGTTACCAACACTGAAGCTTTCTTT.

This clonotype occurred many times. V gene TRBV6-2 or TRBV6-3 combines with J gene TRBJ2-2, with D possibly matching TRBD2 (6 bases). Germline CDR1 reads MNHEY; CDR2 reads SVGEGT. Trimming shortened V by 0 bases and J by 5 bases, and 13 bases separated the two germline ends. There are 16 residues in the CDR3. CDR3 sequence reads: CASSYSGGARTGELFF. CDR3 sequence (DNA): TGTGCCAGCAGTTACTCGGGGGGAGCAAGGACCGGGGAGCTGTTTTTT.

This chain links TRBV6-2 or TRBV6-3 with TRBJ2-7, with 7 bases identical to TRBD2. Germline assignment: CDR1 MNHEY and CDR2 SVGEGT. The CDR3 spans 16 residues. Unmatched junction bases numbered 11, after V lost 5 bases and J lost 1 base. CDR3 sequence reads: CASSPRGASGSYEQYF. CDR3 nucleotides: TGTGCCAGCAGTCCCCGCGGGGCTAGCGGTTCCTACGAGCAGTACTTC.

This clonotype was found a few times. V usage is TRBV29-1 and J usage is TRBJ1-1, with unresolved D. With 5 bases removed from V and 6 bases from J, the gap between germline ends came to 13 bases. This CDR3 has 12 amino acids. Germline V lookup: CDR1 SQVTM, CDR2 ANQGSEA. CDR3 amino acids: CSVMKGGSEAFF. The CDR3 DNA follows: TGCAGCGTTATGAAGGGAGGGTCTGAAGCTTTCTTT. The full variable domain, with the rest looked up from reference TRBV29-1 and TRBJ1-1, is SAVISQKPSRDICQRGTSLTIQCQVDSQVTMMFWYRQQPGQSLTLIATANQGSEATYESGFVIDKFPISRPNLTFSTLTVSNMSPEDSSIYLCSVMKGGSEAFFGQGTRLTVV.

V usage is TRBV9 and J usage is TRBJ1-1, with unresolved D. The CDR3 is 15 amino acids. Trimming stripped 3 bases from V and 5 bases from J, with 17 bases between. Per the germline V gene, CDR1 is SGDLS and CDR2 is YYNGEE. CDR3 loop: CASSEGWGDKTEAFF. The CDR3 region has the DNA TGTGCCAGCAGCGAGGGCTGGGGAGATAAGACTGAAGCTTTCTTT.

This clonotype was detected a few times. The chain carries TRBV25-1 and TRBJ2-7; 8 positions match TRBD1. The CDR3 is made up of 13 amino acids. CDR1 MGHDK and CDR2 SYGVNS come from the germline V gene. The J segment lost 3 bases and the V segment lost 10 bases, leaving 8 bases of the junction unmatched. CDR3 nucleotides: TGTGCCACCTCGACAGGGGCCAACTACGAGCAGTACTTC. It codes for CATSTGANYEQYF.

This clonotype was recorded once. This may arise from a read error, as a much more abundant clone is one base away. The chain carries TRBV18 and TRBJ1-1; D remains unclear. CDR3 length: 13 residues. Germline CDR1 reads KGHSH; CDR2 reads LQKENI. V was pared by 8 bases and J by 1 base, with 11 bases between. The CDR3: CASTRDENTEAFF. The CDR3 DNA sequence: TGTGCCAGCACACGAGACGAGAACACTGAAGCTTTCTTT.

The chain joins TRBV11-2 to TRBJ2-3; D is unresolved. The CDR3 runs 12 residues. Germline V gene sequence: CDR1 SGHAT, CDR2 FQNNGV. Trimming stripped 5 bases from V and 6 bases from J, with 9 bases between. CDR3 protein: CASSIPWDTQYF. The CDR3 DNA sequence: TGTGCCAGCAGCATACCCTGGGATACGCAGTATTTT. The full variable domain, with the rest looked up from reference TRBV11-2 and TRBJ2-3, is EAGVAQSPRYKIIEKRQSVAFWCNPISGHATLYWYQQILGQGPKLLIQFQNNGVVDDSQLPKDRFSAERLKGVDSTLKIQPAKLEDSAVYLCASSIPWDTQYFGPGTRLTVL.

This clonotype was counted many times. This sequence joins TRBV12-3 or TRBV12-4 and TRBJ2-5; TRBD1 matches at 8 bases. V lost 4 bases, J lost 4 bases, and 11 bases stayed unmatched. The CDR3 has 16 residues. The CDR3 DNA reads TGTGCCAGCAGTTCCGCCCAGGGGGCGGTAGGAGAGACCCAGTACTTC. As protein: CASSSAQGAVGETQYF.